The 11 T cell receptor beta chains below were found in one sample sequenced in a study of control samples from healthy donors and cancer patients. TCRdb keeps only in-frame clones here, not all; method: immunoSEQ multiplex PCR. The repertoire table contains some 180,000 clones. What was sequenced was blood. These receptors came from a woman in her twenties or thirties in good health.

The gene calls are TRBV28 and TRBJ1-1; 9 nucleotides align to TRBD1. V was pared by 7 bases and J by 4 bases, with 19 bases of the junction left unmatched. This CDR3 is built from 18 residues. CDR1 MDHEN and CDR2 SYDVKM come from the germline V gene. The CDR3 nucleotides are TGTGCCAGCACCTCTTGGGGGACAGGGTTAGTTATTGGCACTGAAGCTTTCTTT. Its translation is CASTSWGTGLVIGTEAFF.

The chain uses TRBV9 and TRBJ2-1; D is perhaps TRBD1 (5 bases). The V end was cut by 0 bases, the J end by 11 bases, with 12 bases between. The CDR3 runs to 13 residues. CDR1 and CDR2 (germline): SGDLS, YYNGEE. This CDR3 is CASSVDQGRKQFF. As DNA, the CDR3 is TGTGCCAGCAGCGTAGATCAGGGCAGGAAGCAGTTCTTC.

The chain combines TRBV27 with TRBJ1-1; 9 nucleotides line up with TRBD1. The trim removed 1 base at V and 6 bases at J, leaving 3 bases unmatched. The CDR3 runs to 14 residues. Per the germline V gene, CDR1 is MNHEY and CDR2 is SMNVEV (reference sequence). CDR3: CASSLLGQGPEAFF. CDR3 nucleotides: TGTGCCAGCAGTTTATTGGGACAGGGTCCTGAAGCTTTCTTT.

CDR3 region: CASSYQAMGSEKLFF. The DNA for the CDR3 is TGTGCCAGCAGTTACCAGGCTATGGGGAGTGAAAAACTGTTTTTT. The gene calls are TRBV6-5 and TRBJ1-4; unclear D gene. Trimming stripped 2 bases from V and 7 bases from J, with 14 bases between. CDR3 length equals 15 residues. In germline, CDR1 is MNHEY, CDR2 SVGAGI.

J is TRBJ1-5 and V is TRBV2, with D possibly being TRBD1 (5 bases). V was clipped by 5 bases and J by 3 bases, with 11 bases between them. The CDR3 totals 14 residues. In germline, CDR1 is SNHLY, CDR2 FYNNEI. CDR3 region: CASSLGVPNQPQHF. CDR3 DNA: TGTGCCAGCAGTTTAGGGGTCCCCAATCAGCCCCAGCATTTT.

The V and J genes are TRBV7-2 and TRBJ2-2, with 9 positions matching TRBD1. Germline assignment: CDR1 SGHTA and CDR2 FQGNSA. V shed 5 bases, J shed 5 bases, and the junction held 12 bases outside the gene matches. The CDR3 runs to 17 residues. The CDR3: CASSPQGAGFLTGELFF. CDR3 DNA: TGTGCCAGCAGCCCACAGGGGGCTGGCTTTTTGACCGGGGAGCTGTTTTTT.

The CDR3 coding sequence is TGTGCCAGCAGCCGCTACACTGAAGCTTTCTTT. It yields the protein CASSRYTEAFF. The gene calls are TRBV4-2 and TRBJ1-1; D is undetermined. Germline V gene lookup returns CDR1 LGHNA and CDR2 YNFKEQ. The CDR3 has 11 amino acids. V lost 4 bases and J lost 3, with 3 bases in between.

The chain combines TRBV4-2 with TRBJ1-2; D gene unclear. Germline lookup yields CDR1 LGHNA and CDR2 YNFKEQ. The CDR3 consists of 16 residues. V dropped 1 base and J dropped 0 bases, with 12 bases sitting between them. DNA of the CDR3: TGTGCCAGCAGCCAAGCCCGGGGATCTACTAACTATGGCTACACCTTC. Protein product: CASSQARGSTNYGYTF.

The rearrangement uses TRBV5-1 and TRBJ1-1; D ambiguous. V was pared by 1 base and J by 5 bases, with 9 bases between. This CDR3 spans 13 amino acids. CDR1 is SGHRS and CDR2 is YFSETQ in the germline V gene. CDR3 protein: CASSLSGFTEAFF. The CDR3 DNA follows: TGCGCCAGCAGCTTGAGTGGGTTTACTGAAGCTTTCTTT.

The V gene is TRBV5-1, the J gene TRBJ1-2; D uncertain. This CDR3 contains 14 residues. Germline lookup yields CDR1 SGHRS and CDR2 YFSETQ. Trimming removed 7 bases from V and 2 bases from J, with 15 bases in between. CDR3 sequence reads: CASSGAVPNYGYTF. The CDR3 DNA reads as TGCGCCAGCTCCGGCGCCGTCCCCAACTATGGCTACACCTTC. Complete variable domain (other parts from reference TRBV5-1 and TRBJ1-2): KAGVTQTPRYLIKTRGQQVTLSCSPISGHRSVSWYQQTPGQGLQFLFEYFSETQRNKGNFPGRFSGRQFSNSRSEMNVSTLELGDSALYLCASSGAVPNYGYTFGSGTRLTVV.

The chain uses TRBV7-9 and TRBJ2-5, with 10 bases identical to TRBD1. This CDR3 has 16 residues. V gave up 3 bases and J gave up 5 bases; unmatched junction bases: 9. Germline V lookup: CDR1 SEHNR, CDR2 FQNEAQ (reference sequence). This CDR3 is CASSFRDRGVYETQYF. CDR3 nucleotides: TGTGCCAGCAGCTTTAGGGACAGGGGAGTGTATGAGACCCAGTACTTC.